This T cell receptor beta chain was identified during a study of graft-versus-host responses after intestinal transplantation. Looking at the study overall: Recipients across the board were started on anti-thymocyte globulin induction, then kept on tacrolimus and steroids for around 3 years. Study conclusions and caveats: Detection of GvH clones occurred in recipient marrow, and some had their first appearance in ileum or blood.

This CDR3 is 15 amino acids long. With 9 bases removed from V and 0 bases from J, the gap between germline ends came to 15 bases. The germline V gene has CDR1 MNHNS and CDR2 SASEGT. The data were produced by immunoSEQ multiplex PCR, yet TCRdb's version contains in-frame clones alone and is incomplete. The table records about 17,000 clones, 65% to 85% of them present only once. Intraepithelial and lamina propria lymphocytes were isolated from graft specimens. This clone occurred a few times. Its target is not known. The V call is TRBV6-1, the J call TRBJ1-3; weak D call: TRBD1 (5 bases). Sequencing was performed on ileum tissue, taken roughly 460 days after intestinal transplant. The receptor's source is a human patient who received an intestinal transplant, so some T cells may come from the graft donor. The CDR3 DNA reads TGTGCCAGTAATTGGGACCGCTACTCTGGAAACACCATATATTTT. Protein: CASNWDRYSGNTIYF.